The 14 T cell receptor beta chains below come from one sample, sequenced in a study of T cells in Graves' hyperthyroidism and ophthalmopathy. Amplification yielded TCR beta CDR3 regions, with RNA transcripts as the source. The HTBI primer set was used in a first-round RT-PCR of the TCR CDR3. One entry per CDR3 protein results from TCRdb running MiXCR on the multiplex PCR reads. Here the sample spans 470,000 or so distinct CDR3 sequences, roughly 20% being singletons. The sample comprised blood. These receptors were collected from a man younger than 35 with Graves' hyperthyroidism.

The table lists this clonotype with many counts. The chain has TRBV7-9 and TRBJ2-2, with TRBD2 matching over 8 bases. CDR1 and CDR2 (germline): SEHNR, FQNEAQ (reference sequence). Germline trimming cut 7 bases from V and 6 bases from J; bases unmatched to any gene: 7. The CDR3 sequence is 14 residues long. The CDR3 here is CASKGSGESGELFF. CDR3 nucleotides: TGTGCCAGCAAGGGTAGCGGGGAGTCCGGGGAGCTGTTTTTT.

This clonotype was counted many times. The rearrangement uses TRBV24-1 and TRBJ2-2; D is ambiguous. Germline V gene sequence: CDR1 KGHDR, CDR2 SFDVKD. The CDR3 spans 14 residues. Between the trimmed V and J ends, which lost 4 bases and 1 base, there was a span of 6 bases. This chain's CDR3 is CATSDLGNTGELFF. The CDR3 DNA sequence: TGTGCCACCAGTGACCTGGGGAACACCGGGGAGCTGTTTTTT.

This clonotype was seen repeatedly, ten times or more. V gene TRBV10-3 combines with J gene TRBJ2-7; D is undetermined. The CDR3 has 15 amino acids. Per the germline V gene, CDR1 is ENHRY and CDR2 is SYGVKD. V lost 0 bases and J lost 3, with 12 bases in between. Written as DNA, the CDR3 is TGTGCCATCAGTGAGTCGGTTGGCCGCCACTACGAGCAGTACTTC. It is translated as CAISESVGRHYEQYF.

Remarks on this clonotype: This CDR3 fails to terminate in the conserved phenylalanine or tryptophan, so it likely reflects a read error. The chain uses TRBV5-1 and TRBJ1-1, with no clear D. V lost 0 bases and J 2 bases, leaving 5 bases between the germline ends. This CDR3 has 13 amino acids. The V gene's germline CDR1 is SGHRS and CDR2 YFSETQ. The CDR3 region is CASSLGRNTEAFY. CDR3 DNA: TGCGCCAGCAGCTTGGGGAGAAACACTGAAGCTTTCTAT.

This clonotype was counted many times. The rearrangement uses TRBV5-1 and TRBJ1-1; D might be TRBD1 (6 bases). The CDR3 runs to 13 residues. Looked up from germline, CDR1 is SGHRS and CDR2 is YFSETQ. Trimming pared 3 bases from V and 3 bases from J, leaving 9 bases between. The CDR3 DNA reads as TGCGCCAGCAGCTGGGGGCAGTACACTGAAGCTTTCTTT. Translated: CASSWGQYTEAFF.

There are many counts of this clonotype. V usage is TRBV20-1 and J usage is TRBJ1-1, with D unresolved. This CDR3 region has 12 residues. Between the trimmed V and J ends, which lost 1 base and 3 bases, there was a span of 6 bases. Germline V gene sequence: CDR1 DFQATT, CDR2 SNEGSKA (reference sequence). CDR3: CSARGGYTEAFF. CDR3 bases: TGCAGTGCTAGAGGCGGCTACACTGAAGCTTTCTTT.

In this sample, this clonotype turned up many times. This rearrangement joins TRBV5-1 to TRBJ1-2; D remains ambiguous. The CDR3 is 13 amino acids. V was cut by 1 base and J by 6 bases, with 10 bases left in between. CDR1 SGHRS and CDR2 YFSETQ come from the germline V gene. In nucleotides, the CDR3 is TGCGCCAGCAGCTTGACGGGGATCGATGGCTACACCTTC. This gives the protein CASSLTGIDGYTF.

The rearrangement uses TRBV6-1 and TRBJ2-5, with D maybe TRBD1 (5 bases). The CDR3 covers 12 residues. V dropped 7 bases and J dropped 0 bases, with 6 bases sitting between them. In germline, CDR1 is MNHNS, CDR2 SASEGT. The CDR3 sequence: CASNRNQETQYF. In DNA form, the CDR3 reads TGTGCCAGCAACAGGAACCAAGAGACCCAGTACTTC.

This clonotype was observed many times. This chain connects TRBV3-1 to TRBJ1-5, with D unresolved. There are 13 residues in the CDR3. The V end was cut by 1 base, the J end by 3 bases, with 4 bases between. Germline lookup yields CDR1 LGHDT and CDR2 YNNKEL (reference sequence). In DNA, the CDR3 is TGTGCCAGCAGCCAAGTCCACAATCAGCCCCAGCATTTT. This sequence encodes CASSQVHNQPQHF.

This clonotype was recorded at least ten times. The rearrangement uses TRBV12-5 and TRBJ1-2; D gene uncertain. Germline CDR1 LGHNT, CDR2 FRNRAP. The CDR3 extends over 13 amino acids. Between the trimmed V and J ends, which lost 9 bases and 2 bases, there was a span of 13 bases. The CDR3 reads CASDNEWNYGYTF. The CDR3 coding sequence is TGTGCTAGCGACAACGAATGGAACTATGGCTACACCTTC. Based on the CDR3 plus reference TRBV12-5 and TRBJ1-2, the full variable domain is DARVTQTPRHKVTEMGQEVTMRCQPILGHNTVFWYRQTMMQGLELLAYFRNRAPLDDSGMPKDRFSAEMPDATLATLKIQPSEPRDSAVYFCASDNEWNYGYTFGSGTRLTVV.

This clonotype was detected many times. The J gene is TRBJ2-3, the V gene TRBV6-5; TRBD2 matches at 9 bases. Germline-derived CDR1 and CDR2 are MNHEY and SVGAGI. J gave up 4 bases and V 10 bases, and 9 bases lay outside the gene matches. CDR3 length: 14 residues. CDR3 protein: CATGWGGGADTQYF. Written as DNA, the CDR3 is TGTGCCACCGGTTGGGGCGGGGGGGCAGATACGCAGTATTTT.

The sample holds one count of this clonotype. DNA of the CDR3: TGTGCCAGCAGTGAACAGCCCACTGCTTATGGCTACACCTTC. It is translated as CASSEQPTAYGYTF. V is TRBV6-1 and J is TRBJ1-2, with no clear D. Germline-derived CDR1 and CDR2 are MNHNS and SASEGT. Trimming cost V 2 bases and J 5 bases, with 12 bases left between them. This CDR3 comprises 14 residues.

Many counts were recorded for this clonotype. This sequence joins TRBV30 and TRBJ2-5; the match to TRBD1 covers 8 bases. V shed 3 bases and J 4 bases; nucleotides not matched to a gene: 7. Germline V lookup: CDR1 GTSNPN, CDR2 SVGIG (reference sequence). The CDR3 sequence is 14 residues long. This chain's CDR3 is CAWRRGQGGETQYF. CDR3 bases: TGTGCCTGGAGACGAGGACAGGGTGGAGAGACCCAGTACTTC.

This CDR3 is CASSQDRGSEQYF. In DNA form, the CDR3 reads TGTGCCAGCAGCCAGGACAGGGGAAGCGAGCAGTACTTC. This chain links TRBV5-4 with TRBJ2-7; 9 bases map to TRBD1. The CDR3 consists of 13 residues. Germline loops: CDR1 SGHNT, CDR2 YYREEE (reference sequence). The V gene end was trimmed by 4 bases and the J gene end by 6 bases; junction bases not matched to a gene: 5.